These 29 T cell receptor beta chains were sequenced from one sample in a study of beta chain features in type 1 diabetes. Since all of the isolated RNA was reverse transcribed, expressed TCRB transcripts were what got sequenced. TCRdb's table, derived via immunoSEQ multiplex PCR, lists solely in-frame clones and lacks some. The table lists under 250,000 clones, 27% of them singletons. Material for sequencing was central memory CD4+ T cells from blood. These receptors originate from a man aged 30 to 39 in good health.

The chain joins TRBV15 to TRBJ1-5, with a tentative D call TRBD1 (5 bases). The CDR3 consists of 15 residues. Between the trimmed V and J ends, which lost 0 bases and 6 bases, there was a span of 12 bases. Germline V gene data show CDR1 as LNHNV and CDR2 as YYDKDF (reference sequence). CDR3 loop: CATSRDVSGGQPQHF. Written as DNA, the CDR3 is TGTGCCACCAGCAGAGATGTAAGTGGGGGTCAGCCCCAGCATTTT.

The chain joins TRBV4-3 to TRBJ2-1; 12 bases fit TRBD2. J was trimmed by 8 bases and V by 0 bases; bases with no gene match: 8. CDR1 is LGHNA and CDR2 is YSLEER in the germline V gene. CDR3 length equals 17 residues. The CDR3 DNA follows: TGCGCCAGCAGCCAAGAATCAATACTAGCGGGAGGATATGAGCAGTTCTTC. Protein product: CASSQESILAGGYEQFF.

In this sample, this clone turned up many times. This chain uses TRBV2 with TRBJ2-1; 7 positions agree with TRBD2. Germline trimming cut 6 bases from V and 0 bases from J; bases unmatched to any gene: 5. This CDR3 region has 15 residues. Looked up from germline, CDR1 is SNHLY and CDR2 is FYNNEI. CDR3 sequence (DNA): TGTGCCAGCAGCGAGCGGGAAGGCTCCTACAATGAGCAGTTCTTC. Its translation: CASSEREGSYNEQFF. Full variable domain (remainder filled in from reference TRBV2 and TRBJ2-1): EPEVTQTPSHQVTQMGQEVILRCVPISNHLYFYWYRQILGQKVEFLVSFYNNEISEKSEIFDDQFSVERPDGSNFTLKIRSTKLEDSAMYFCASSEREGSYNEQFFGPGTRLTVL.

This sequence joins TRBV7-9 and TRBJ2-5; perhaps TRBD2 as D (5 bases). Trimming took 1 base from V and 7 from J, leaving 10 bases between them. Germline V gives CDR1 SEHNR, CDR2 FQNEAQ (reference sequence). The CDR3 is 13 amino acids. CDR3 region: CASSLEPSPTQYF. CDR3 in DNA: TGTGCCAGCAGCTTAGAGCCTAGCCCGACCCAGTACTTC.

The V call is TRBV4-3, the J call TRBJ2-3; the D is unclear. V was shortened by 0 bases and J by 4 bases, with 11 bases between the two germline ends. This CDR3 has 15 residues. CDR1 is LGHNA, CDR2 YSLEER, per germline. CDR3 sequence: CASSQDQGQSDTQYF. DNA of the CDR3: TGCGCCAGCAGCCAAGATCAAGGCCAGTCAGATACGCAGTATTTT.

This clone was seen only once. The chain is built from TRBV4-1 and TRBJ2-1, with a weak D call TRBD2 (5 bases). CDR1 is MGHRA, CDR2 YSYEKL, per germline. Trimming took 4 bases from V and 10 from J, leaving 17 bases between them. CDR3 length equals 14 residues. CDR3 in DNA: TGCGCCAGCAGCCCCGGACTCCTACAAAGGGAGCAGTTCTTC. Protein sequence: CASSPGLLQREQFF.

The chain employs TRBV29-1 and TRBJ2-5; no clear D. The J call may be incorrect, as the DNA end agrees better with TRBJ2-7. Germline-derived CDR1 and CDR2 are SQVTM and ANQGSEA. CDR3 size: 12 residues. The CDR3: CSAEVASYEQYF. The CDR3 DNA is TGCAGCGCTGAGGTCGCCTCCTACGAGCAGTACTTC.

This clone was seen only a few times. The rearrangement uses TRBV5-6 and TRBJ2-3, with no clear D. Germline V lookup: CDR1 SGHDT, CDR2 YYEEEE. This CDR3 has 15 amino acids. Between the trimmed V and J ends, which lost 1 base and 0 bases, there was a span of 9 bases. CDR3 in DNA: TGTGCCAGCAGCTTGACAGAAATAAGCACAGATACGCAGTATTTT. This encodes CASSLTEISTDTQYF.

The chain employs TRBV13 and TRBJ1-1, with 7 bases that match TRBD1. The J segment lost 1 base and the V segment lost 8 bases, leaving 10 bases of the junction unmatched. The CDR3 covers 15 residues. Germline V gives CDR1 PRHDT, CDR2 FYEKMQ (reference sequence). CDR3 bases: TGTGCCAGCGGGCGACCGGGACAGCCGAACACTGAAGCTTTCTTT. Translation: CASGRPGQPNTEAFF.

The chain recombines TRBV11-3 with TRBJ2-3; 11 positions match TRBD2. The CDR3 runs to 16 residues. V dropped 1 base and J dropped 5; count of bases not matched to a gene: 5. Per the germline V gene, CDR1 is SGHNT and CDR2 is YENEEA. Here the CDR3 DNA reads TGTGCCAGCAGCTTAGTAGCGGGAGGGCCGGTAGATACGCAGTATTTT. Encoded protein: CASSLVAGGPVDTQYF.

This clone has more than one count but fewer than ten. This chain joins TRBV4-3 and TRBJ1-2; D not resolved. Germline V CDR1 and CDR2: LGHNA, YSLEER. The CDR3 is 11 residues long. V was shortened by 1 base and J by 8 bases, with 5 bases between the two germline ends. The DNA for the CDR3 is TGCGCCAGCAGCCAAGCTGGAGGCTACACCTTC. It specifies CASSQAGGYTF.

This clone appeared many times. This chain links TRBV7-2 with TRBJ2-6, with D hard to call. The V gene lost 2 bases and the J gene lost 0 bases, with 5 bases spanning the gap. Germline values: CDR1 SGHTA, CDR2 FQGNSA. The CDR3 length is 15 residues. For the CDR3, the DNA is TGTGCCAGCAGCTTAATGATCTCTGGGGCCAACGTCCTGACTTTC. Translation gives CASSLMISGANVLTF.

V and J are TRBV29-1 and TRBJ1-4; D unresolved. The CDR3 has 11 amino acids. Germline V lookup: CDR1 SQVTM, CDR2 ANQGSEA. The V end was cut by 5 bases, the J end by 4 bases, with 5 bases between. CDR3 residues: CSVKVNEKLFF. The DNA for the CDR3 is TGCAGCGTTAAGGTTAATGAAAAACTGTTTTTT.

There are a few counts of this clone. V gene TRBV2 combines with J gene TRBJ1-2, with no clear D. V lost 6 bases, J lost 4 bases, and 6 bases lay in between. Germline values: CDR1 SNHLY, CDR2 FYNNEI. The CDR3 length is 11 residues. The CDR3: CASRAGYGYTF. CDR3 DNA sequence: TGTGCCAGCAGAGCAGGCTATGGCTACACCTTC.

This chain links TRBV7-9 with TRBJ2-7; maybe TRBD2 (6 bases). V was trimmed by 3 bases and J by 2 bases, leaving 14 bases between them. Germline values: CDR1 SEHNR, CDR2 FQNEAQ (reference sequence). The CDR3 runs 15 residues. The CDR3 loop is CASSLGDSGPYEQYF. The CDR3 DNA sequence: TGTGCCAGCAGCTTGGGTGATAGCGGCCCCTACGAGCAGTACTTC. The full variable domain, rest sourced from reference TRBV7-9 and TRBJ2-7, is DTGVSQNPRHKITKRGQNVTFRCDPISEHNRLYWYRQTLGQGPEFLTYFQNEAQLEKSRLLSDRFSAERPKGSFSTLEIQRTEQGDSAMYLCASSLGDSGPYEQYFGPGTRLTVT.

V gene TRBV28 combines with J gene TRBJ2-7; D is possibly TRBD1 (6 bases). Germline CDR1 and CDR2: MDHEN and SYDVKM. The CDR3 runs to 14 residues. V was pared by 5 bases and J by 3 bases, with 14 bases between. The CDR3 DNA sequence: TGTGCCAGCAGTCCTACAGGGCTTCTCTACGAGCAGTACTTC. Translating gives CASSPTGLLYEQYF. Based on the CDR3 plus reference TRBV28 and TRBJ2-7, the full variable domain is DVKVTQSSRYLVKRTGEKVFLECVQDMDHENMFWYRQDPGLGLRLIYFSYDVKMKEKGDIPEGYSVSREKKERFSLILESASTNQTSMYLCASSPTGLLYEQYFGPGTRLTVT.

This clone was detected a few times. The CDR3 protein is CSAGAGSPFYEQYF. The DNA for the CDR3 is TGCAGCGCGGGGGCCGGGTCACCTTTTTACGAGCAGTACTTC. The chain recombines TRBV29-1 with TRBJ2-7; D possibly uses TRBD1 or TRBD2 (6 bases each). This CDR3 comprises 14 residues. V was trimmed by 7 bases and J by 4 bases, leaving 20 bases between them. The germline gives CDR1 SQVTM, CDR2 ANQGSEA.

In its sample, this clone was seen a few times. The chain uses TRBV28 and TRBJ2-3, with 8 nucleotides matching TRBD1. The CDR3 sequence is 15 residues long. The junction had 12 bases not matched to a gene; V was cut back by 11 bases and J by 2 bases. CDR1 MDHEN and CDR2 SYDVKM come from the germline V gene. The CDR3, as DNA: TGTGCCGTAGAGGGCGACAGGGGATTCACAGATACGCAGTATTTT. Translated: CAVEGDRGFTDTQYF.

In DNA, the CDR3 is TGTGCCAGCAGCTCAGACAGGGCTTTTGTTCAGCCCCAGCATTTT. Translation: CASSSDRAFVQPQHF. The chain carries TRBV7-9 and TRBJ1-5; 7 bases agree with TRBD1. The CDR3 spans 15 residues. Germline-derived CDR1 and CDR2 are SEHNR and FQNEAQ (reference sequence). The J segment lost 6 bases and the V segment lost 4 bases, leaving 9 bases of the junction unmatched.

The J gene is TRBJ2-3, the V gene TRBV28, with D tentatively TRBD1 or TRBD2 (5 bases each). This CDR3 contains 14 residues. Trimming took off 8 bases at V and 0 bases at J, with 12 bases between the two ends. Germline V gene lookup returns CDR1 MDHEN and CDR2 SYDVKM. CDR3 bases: TGTGCCAGCCCCCCGGGGCGGAGCACAGATACGCAGTATTTT. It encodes CASPPGRSTDTQYF.

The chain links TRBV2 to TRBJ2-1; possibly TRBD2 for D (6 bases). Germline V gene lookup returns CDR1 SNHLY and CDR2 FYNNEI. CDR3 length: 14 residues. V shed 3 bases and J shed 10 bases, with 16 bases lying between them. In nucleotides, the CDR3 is TGTGCCAGCAGTGATTGGGCTCCCGGAGGGGAGCAGTTCTTC. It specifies CASSDWAPGGEQFF.

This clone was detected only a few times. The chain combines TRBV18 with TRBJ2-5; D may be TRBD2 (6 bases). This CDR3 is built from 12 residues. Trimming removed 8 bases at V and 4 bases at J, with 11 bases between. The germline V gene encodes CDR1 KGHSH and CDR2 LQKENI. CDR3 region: CASTGGSETQYF. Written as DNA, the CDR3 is TGTGCCAGCACCGGAGGGTCAGAGACCCAGTACTTC.

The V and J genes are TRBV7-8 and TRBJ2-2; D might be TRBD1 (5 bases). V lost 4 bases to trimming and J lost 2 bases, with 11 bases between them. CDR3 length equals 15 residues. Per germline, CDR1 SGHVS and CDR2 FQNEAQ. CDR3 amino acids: CASSSGRVNTGELFF. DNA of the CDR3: TGTGCCAGCAGCTCGGGCAGGGTCAACACCGGGGAGCTGTTTTTT.

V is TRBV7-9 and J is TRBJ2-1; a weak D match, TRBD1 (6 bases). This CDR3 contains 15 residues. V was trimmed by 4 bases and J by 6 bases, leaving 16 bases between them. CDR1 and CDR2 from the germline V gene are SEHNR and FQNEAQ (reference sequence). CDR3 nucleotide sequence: TGTGCCAGCAGCTCGGACAGACGTTCCAGCAATGAGCAGTTCTTC. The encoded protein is CASSSDRRSSNEQFF.

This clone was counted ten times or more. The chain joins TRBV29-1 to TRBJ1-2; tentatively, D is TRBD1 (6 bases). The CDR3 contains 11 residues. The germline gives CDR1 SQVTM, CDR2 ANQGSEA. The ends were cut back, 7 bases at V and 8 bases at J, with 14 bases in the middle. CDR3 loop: CSALGGGGYTF. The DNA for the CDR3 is TGCAGCGCCCTAGGGGGGGGCGGCTACACCTTC.

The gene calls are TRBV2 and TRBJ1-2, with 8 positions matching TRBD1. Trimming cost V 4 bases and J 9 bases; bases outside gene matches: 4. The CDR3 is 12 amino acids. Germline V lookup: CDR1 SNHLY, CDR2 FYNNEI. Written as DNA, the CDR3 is TGTGCCAGCAGTGGGACAGGGCGGAGCTACACCTTC. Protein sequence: CASSGTGRSYTF.

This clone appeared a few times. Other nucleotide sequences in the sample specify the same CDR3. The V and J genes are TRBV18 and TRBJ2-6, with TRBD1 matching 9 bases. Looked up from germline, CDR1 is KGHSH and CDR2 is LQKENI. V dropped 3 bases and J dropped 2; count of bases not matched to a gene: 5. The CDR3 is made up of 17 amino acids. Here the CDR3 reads CASSPGTGLTGANVLTF. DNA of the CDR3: TGTGCCAGCTCACCCGGGACAGGGCTTACTGGGGCCAACGTCCTGACTTTC.

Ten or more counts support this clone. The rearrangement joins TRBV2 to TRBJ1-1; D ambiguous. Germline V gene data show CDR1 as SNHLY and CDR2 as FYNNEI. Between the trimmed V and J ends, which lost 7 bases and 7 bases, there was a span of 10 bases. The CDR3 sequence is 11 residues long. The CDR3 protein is CASTLKDEAFF. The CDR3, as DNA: TGTGCCAGCACCCTCAAGGATGAAGCTTTCTTT.

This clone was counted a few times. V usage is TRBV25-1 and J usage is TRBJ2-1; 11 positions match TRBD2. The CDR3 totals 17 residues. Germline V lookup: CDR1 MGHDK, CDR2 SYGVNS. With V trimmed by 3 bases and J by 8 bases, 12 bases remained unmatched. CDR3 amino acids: CASSDPLLAGGVDEQFF. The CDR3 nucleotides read TGTGCCAGCAGTGACCCCCTTTTAGCGGGGGGGGTGGATGAGCAGTTCTTC.